A single sample is the source of the 21 T cell receptor beta chains below, sequenced in a study of blood T cells in healthy people across ages. A J-beta primer mix and a sample-barcoded 5' primer were used in a second PCR of roughly 7 to 12 cycles. Each CDR3 protein is one row after TCRdb ran MiXCR on the 5' RACE reads. The data show about 680,000 distinct CDR3 sequences, around 49% seen once. Material: blood. The receptors were sampled from a woman aged 55-69 years in good health.

The chain links TRBV28 to TRBJ1-5, with D unclear. CDR3 length: 15 residues. V lost 3 bases and J 3 bases, leaving 12 bases between the germline ends. Germline V gene lookup returns CDR1 MDHEN and CDR2 SYDVKM. The CDR3 sequence: CASSLSLGTNQPQHF. In nucleotides, the CDR3 is TGTGCCAGCAGTTTGTCCTTGGGTACCAATCAGCCCCAGCATTTT.

The genes are TRBV4-2 and TRBJ1-6; 7 bases are a match to TRBD1. The CDR3 has 16 residues. Germline V gene sequence: CDR1 LGHNA, CDR2 YNFKEQ. V was clipped by 1 base and J by 7 bases; unmatched bases: 7. CDR3 in DNA: TGTGCCAGCAGCCAAGGTGCGGGACAGACAAATTCACCCCTCCACTTT. Translated: CASSQGAGQTNSPLHF.

The V call is TRBV3-1, the J call TRBJ2-1; D possibly corresponds to TRBD2 (5 bases). V was pared by 6 bases and J by 6 bases, with 12 bases between. CDR3 length: 13 residues. The V gene's germline CDR1 is LGHDT and CDR2 YNNKEL (reference sequence). The CDR3 DNA follows: TGTGCCAGCAGTAAGGTCGGGGTCAATGAGCAGTTCTTC. Its translation: CASSKVGVNEQFF.

This chain joins TRBV14 and TRBJ2-1; 8 bases agree with TRBD2. The CDR3 sequence is 16 residues long. V shed 2 bases and J 3 bases; nucleotides not matched to a gene: 6. CDR1 and CDR2 from the germline V gene are SGHDN and FVKESK. CDR3 sequence (DNA): TGTGCCAGCAGCCAATCGGTCGGGAGGGGCTACAATGAGCAGTTCTTC. Protein product: CASSQSVGRGYNEQFF.

The chain recombines TRBV20-1 with TRBJ1-5; no definite D call. V lost 1 base to trimming and J lost 5 bases, with 12 bases between them. This CDR3 has 14 amino acids. Germline V gives CDR1 DFQATT, CDR2 SNEGSKA (reference sequence). CDR3 amino acids: CSARAAGWDQPQHF. As DNA, the CDR3 is TGCAGTGCTAGAGCGGCTGGATGGGATCAGCCCCAGCATTTT.

This sequence joins TRBV6-5 and TRBJ1-1, with unresolved D. Germline CDR1 is MNHEY and CDR2 is SVGAGI. The CDR3 runs to 11 residues. The V end lost 2 bases, the J end lost 6 bases, and 4 bases lay between the germline ends. The CDR3 DNA reads as TGTGCCAGCAGTTACCGAGCTGAAGCTTTCTTT. It yields the protein CASSYRAEAFF.

In this sample, this clonotype turned up a few times. CDR3 loop: CASSYFQGAAYEQYF. The CDR3 DNA sequence: TGTGCCAGCAGTTACTTCCAGGGGGCCGCCTACGAGCAGTACTTC. The rearrangement uses TRBV6-5 and TRBJ2-7, with 8 bases aligning to TRBD1. CDR1 and CDR2 from the germline V gene are MNHEY and SVGAGI. Trimming took 1 base from V and 2 from J; bases not matched to a gene: 4. The length of the CDR3 is 15 residues.

The CDR3 sequence is CASSMAGNNEQFF. The DNA for the CDR3 is TGTGCCAGTAGTATGGCGGGAAACAATGAGCAGTTCTTC. The J gene is TRBJ2-1, the V gene TRBV19; D may be TRBD2 (6 bases). This CDR3 contains 13 residues. CDR1 and CDR2 from the germline V gene are LNHDA and SQIVND (reference sequence). The germline V and J ends were trimmed by 3 bases and 5 bases, with 8 bases remaining between them.

This sequence joins TRBV2 and TRBJ1-5; TRBD1 matches 7 bases. The ends lost 5 bases at V and 5 bases at J; junction bases unmatched: 6. Germline values: CDR1 SNHLY, CDR2 FYNNEI. The length of the CDR3 is 14 residues. CDR3 coding DNA: TGTGCCAGCAGTAAACAGGGGTTCGATCAGCCCCAGCATTTT. Protein sequence: CASSKQGFDQPQHF.

V usage is TRBV7-2 and J usage is TRBJ2-3; D gene uncertain. The CDR3 loop spans 13 amino acids. The germline V gene has CDR1 SGHTA and CDR2 FQGNSA. V was trimmed by 4 bases and J by 5 bases, leaving 10 bases between them. DNA of the CDR3: TGTGCCAGCAGCTGGGTATTCGGAGATACGCAGTATTTT. Encoded protein: CASSWVFGDTQYF.

The sample holds a few counts of this clonotype. This chain uses TRBV7-9 with TRBJ2-5; 8 nucleotides align to TRBD1. Unmatched junction bases numbered 11, after V lost 4 bases and J lost 13 bases. This CDR3 has 13 amino acids. The V gene's germline CDR1 is SEHNR and CDR2 FQNEAQ (reference sequence). CDR3 region: CASSSLTHGQGYF. The CDR3 coding sequence is TGTGCCAGCAGCTCATTAACCCATGGACAGGGGTACTTC. The full variable domain, in which reference TRBV7-9 and TRBJ2-5 provide the parts outside the CDR3, is DTGVSQNPRHKITKRGQNVTFRCDPISEHNRLYWYRQTLGQGPEFLTYFQNEAQLEKSRLLSDRFSAERPKGSFSTLEIQRTEQGDSAMYLCASSSLTHGQGYFGPGTRLLVL.

The chain recombines TRBV28 with TRBJ2-1; 10 nucleotides line up with TRBD1. This CDR3 spans 16 amino acids. CDR1 is MDHEN and CDR2 is SYDVKM in the germline V gene. The ends lost 5 bases at V and 7 bases at J; junction bases unmatched: 11. CDR3 in DNA: TGTGCCAGCAGTCGGGCGGGACAGGGGAGGGGGAATGAGCAGTTCTTC. This translates into CASSRAGQGRGNEQFF.

V usage is TRBV5-1 and J usage is TRBJ2-3, with 10 bases aligning to TRBD2. The germline gives CDR1 SGHRS, CDR2 YFSETQ. The trim removed 4 bases at V and 4 bases at J, leaving 9 bases unmatched. The CDR3 length is 16 residues. CDR3 coding DNA: TGCGCCAGCAGCCTATTACCTGGGACTAGCGCAGATACGCAGTATTTT. Its translation: CASSLLPGTSADTQYF.

The rearrangement links TRBV11-2 to TRBJ2-1; D is possibly TRBD2 (5 bases). V was clipped by 8 bases and J by 0 bases, with 14 bases between them. The germline gives CDR1 SGHAT, CDR2 FQNNGV. There are 15 residues in the CDR3. In nucleotides, the CDR3 is TGTGCCAGCGAACGGACTCTGAGCTCCTACAATGAGCAGTTCTTC. Amino acid sequence: CASERTLSSYNEQFF.

This clonotype came up a few times. The V and J genes are TRBV20-1 and TRBJ2-7; the D is unclear. Trimming left V 1 base short and J 0 bases short, with 16 bases between. The CDR3 runs 16 residues. The germline CDR1 and CDR2 sequences are DFQATT and SNEGSKA (reference sequence). The CDR3, as DNA: TGCAGTGCTAGAGCGGTACAGACTGCCGACTCCTACGAGCAGTACTTC. Its protein is CSARAVQTADSYEQYF.

This clonotype was counted only a few times. The chain is built from TRBV28 and TRBJ2-7; D is uncertain. Germline loops: CDR1 MDHEN, CDR2 SYDVKM. Trimming pared 3 bases from V and 0 bases from J, leaving 12 bases between. This CDR3 has 15 amino acids. CDR3 amino acids: CASSFGQASSYEQYF. The CDR3 DNA reads as TGTGCCAGCAGTTTCGGGCAGGCAAGCTCCTACGAGCAGTACTTC.

The rearrangement links TRBV7-3 to TRBJ2-1; the match to TRBD1 covers 9 bases. CDR1 SGHTA and CDR2 FQGTGA come from the germline V gene. J gave up 5 bases and V 3 bases, and 5 bases lay outside the gene matches. This CDR3 has 15 amino acids. CDR3 in DNA: TGTGCCAGCAGCTTGGGACAGGGATCACACAATGAGCAGTTCTTC. It codes for CASSLGQGSHNEQFF. The whole variable domain, filled in from reference TRBV7-3 and TRBJ2-1, reads GAGVSQTPSNKVTEKGKYVELRCDPISGHTALYWYRQSLGQGPEFLIYFQGTGAADDSGLPNDRFFAVRPEGSVSTLKIQRTERGDSAVYLCASSLGQGSHNEQFFGPGTRLTVL.

This clonotype was seen repeatedly, ten times or more. The chain combines TRBV29-1 with TRBJ2-4, with D possibly being TRBD1 or TRBD2 (6 bases each). The CDR3 is made up of 14 amino acids. Germline loops: CDR1 SQVTM, CDR2 ANQGSEA. The germline V and J ends were trimmed by 7 bases and 0 bases, with 13 bases remaining between them. The CDR3 region is CSAEGGLAKNIQYF. CDR3 nucleotide sequence: TGCAGCGCCGAGGGGGGTCTAGCCAAAAACATTCAGTACTTC.

This clonotype was seen many times. The rearrangement joins TRBV7-2 to TRBJ2-5; 8 nucleotides line up with TRBD1. The CDR3 contains 15 residues. Trimming removed 4 bases from V and 2 bases from J; junction bases left unmatched: 6. CDR1 is SGHTA, CDR2 FQGNSA, per germline. This chain's CDR3 is CASSYRTGIQETQYF. As DNA, the CDR3 is TGTGCCAGCAGCTACCGGACAGGGATTCAAGAGACCCAGTACTTC.

The CDR3 reads CSVDLDREKTQYF. The CDR3 nucleotides are TGCAGCGTTGACTTGGACAGGGAAAAGACCCAGTACTTC. The chain recombines TRBV29-1 with TRBJ2-5, with TRBD1 matching over 8 bases. Unmatched junction bases numbered 6, after V lost 3 bases and J lost 6 bases. Per germline, CDR1 SQVTM and CDR2 ANQGSEA. This CDR3 region has 13 residues. Full variable domain (rest looked up from reference TRBV29-1 and TRBJ2-5): SAVISQKPSRDICQRGTSLTIQCQVDSQVTMMFWYRQQPGQSLTLIATANQGSEATYESGFVIDKFPISRPNLTFSTLTVSNMSPEDSSIYLCSVDLDREKTQYFGPGTRLLVL.

The chain joins TRBV2 to TRBJ2-2; no reliable D call. Germline V gives CDR1 SNHLY, CDR2 FYNNEI. Trimming stripped 4 bases from V and 6 bases from J, with 6 bases between. The CDR3 has 12 amino acids. This chain's CDR3 is CASSGRPGELFF. The CDR3 DNA reads as TGTGCCAGCAGTGGAAGACCCGGGGAGCTGTTTTTT.